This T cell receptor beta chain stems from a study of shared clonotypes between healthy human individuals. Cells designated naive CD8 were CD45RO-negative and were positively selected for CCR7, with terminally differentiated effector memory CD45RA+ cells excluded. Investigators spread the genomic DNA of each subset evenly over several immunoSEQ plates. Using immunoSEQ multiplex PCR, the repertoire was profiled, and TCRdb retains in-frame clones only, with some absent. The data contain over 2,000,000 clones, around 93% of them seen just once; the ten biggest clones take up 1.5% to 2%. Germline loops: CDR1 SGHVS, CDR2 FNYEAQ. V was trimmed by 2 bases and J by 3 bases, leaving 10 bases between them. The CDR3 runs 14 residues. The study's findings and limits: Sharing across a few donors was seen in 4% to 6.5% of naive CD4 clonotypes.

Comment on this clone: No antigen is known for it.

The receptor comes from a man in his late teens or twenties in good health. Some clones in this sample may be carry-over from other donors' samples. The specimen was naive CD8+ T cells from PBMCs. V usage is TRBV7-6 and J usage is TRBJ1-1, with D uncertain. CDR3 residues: CASSLLVEDTEAFF. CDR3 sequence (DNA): TGTGCCAGCAGCTTACTCGTCGAGGACACTGAAGCTTTCTTT.